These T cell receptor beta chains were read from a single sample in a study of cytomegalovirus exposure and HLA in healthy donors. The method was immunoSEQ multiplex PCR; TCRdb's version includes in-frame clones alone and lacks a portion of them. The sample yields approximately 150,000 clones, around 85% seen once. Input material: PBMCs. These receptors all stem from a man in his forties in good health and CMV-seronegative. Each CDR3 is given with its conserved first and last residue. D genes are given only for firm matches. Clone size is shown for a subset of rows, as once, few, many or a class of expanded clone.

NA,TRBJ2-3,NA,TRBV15,TGTGCCACCAGCAGAGATCCCGCAGATACGCAGTATTTT,CATSRDPADTQYF
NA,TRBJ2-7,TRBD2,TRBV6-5,TGTGCCAGCACCACTTACCCGGGAGGAAGCTACGAGCAGTACTTC,CASTTYPGGSYEQYF
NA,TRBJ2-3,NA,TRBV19,TGTGCCAGTAGTCCGACTAGGGCTCCTGGCACAGATACGCAGTATTTT,CASSPTRAPGTDTQYF
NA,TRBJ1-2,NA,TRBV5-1,TGCGCCAGCAGCTTAACAACGCAGTATGGCTACACCTTC,CASSLTTQYGYTF
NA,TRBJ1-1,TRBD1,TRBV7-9,TGTGCCAGCAGCCCGCCCTCTCCGGGACAGGAGACAAACACTGAAGCTTTCTTT,CASSPPSPGQETNTEAFF
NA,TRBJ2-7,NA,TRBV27,TGTGCCAGCAGCCCAAGAGCAGGGGCCCGAACCTACGAGCAGTACTTC,CASSPRAGARTYEQYF
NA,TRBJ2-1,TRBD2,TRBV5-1,TGCGCCAGCAGCTTGGCCCAGGCTAGCGGGGGAGGCGGGGGTGAGCAGTTCTTC,CASSLAQASGGGGGEQFF
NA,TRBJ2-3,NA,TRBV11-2,TGTGCCAGCAGCTTAGAGGCCGGGGTGACAGATACGCAGTATTTT,CASSLEAGVTDTQYF
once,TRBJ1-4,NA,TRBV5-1,TGCGCCAGCAGCTTGTTTCTCAATGAAAAACTGTTTTTT,CASSLFLNEKLFF
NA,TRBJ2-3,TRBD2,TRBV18,TGTGCCAGCTCACCTTTCCAGACTAGCGGGGTCAACACAGATACGCAGTATTTT,CASSPFQTSGVNTDTQYF
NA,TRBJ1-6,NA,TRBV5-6,TGTGCCAGCAGCTTGAGGAGGGAGAATTCACCCCTCCACTTT,CASSLRRENSPLHF
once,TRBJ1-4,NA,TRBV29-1,TGCAGCGTTGGGTCGGCCGGGGGTGAAAAACTGTTTTTT,CSVGSAGGEKLFF
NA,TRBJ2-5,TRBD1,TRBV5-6,TGTGCCAGCAGCATTGACAGGGCAGAGACCCAGTACTTC,CASSIDRAETQYF
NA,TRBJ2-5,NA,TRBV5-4,TGTGCCAGCAGCTTGGGGGCGGGTCAAGAGACCCAGTACTTC,CASSLGAGQETQYF
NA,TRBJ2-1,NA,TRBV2,TGTGCCAGCAGTGGGGGGCCATTGTACAATGAGCAGTTCTTC,CASSGGPLYNEQFF
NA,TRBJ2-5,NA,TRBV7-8,TGTGCCAGCAGCCCCTCCCGCATATTGGGGGCCCTGTTGGAGACCCAGTACTTC,CASSPSRILGALLETQYF
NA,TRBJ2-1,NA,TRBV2,TGTGCCAGCCTGAGTTATGAGCAGTTCTTC,CASLSYEQFF
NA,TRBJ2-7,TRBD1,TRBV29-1,TGCAGCGCCCGACAGGGTTACGAGCAGTACTTC,CSARQGYEQYF
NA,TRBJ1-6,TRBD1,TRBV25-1,TGTGCCAGCGCAACAGGGGTGGCGAATTCACCCCTCCACTTT,CASATGVANSPLHF
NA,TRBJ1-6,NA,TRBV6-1,TGTGCCAGCAGGACAAACAGGGCTAATAATTCACCCCTCCACTTT,CASRTNRANNSPLHF
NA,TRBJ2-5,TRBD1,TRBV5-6,TGTGCCAGCAGCTTGGCCTGGGACAGGGGAGAGACCCAGTACTTC,CASSLAWDRGETQYF
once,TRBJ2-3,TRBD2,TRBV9,TGTGCCAGCAGCGCCGTAGCGGGGGGGCCCACAGATACGCAGTATTTT,CASSAVAGGPTDTQYF
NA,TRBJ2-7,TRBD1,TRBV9,TGTGCCAGCAGCGGGGGACAGGGGGGTTTTGAGCAGTACTTC,CASSGGQGGFEQYF